This TCR beta chain is from a study of cytotoxic CD8 clonotypes in ibrutinib-treated CLL. TCRdb's table, derived via immunoSEQ multiplex PCR, lists solely in-frame clones and lacks some. In the table there are about 130,000 clones, 79% of which are singletons. Trimming at V came to 8 bases and at J to 7 bases, leaving 5 bases not matched to a gene. This CDR3 has 12 amino acids. Per the germline V gene, CDR1 is MNHEY and CDR2 is SVGAGI. This receptor was obtained from a human donor with chronic lymphocytic leukemia. The material sequenced was PBMCs, taken after 12 months of ibrutinib treatment. The chain is built from TRBV6-5 and TRBJ1-2; 9 nucleotides agree with TRBD1. The CDR3 reads CASGTGWFGYTF. CDR3 bases: TGTGCCAGCGGGACAGGGTGGTTTGGCTACACCTTC.